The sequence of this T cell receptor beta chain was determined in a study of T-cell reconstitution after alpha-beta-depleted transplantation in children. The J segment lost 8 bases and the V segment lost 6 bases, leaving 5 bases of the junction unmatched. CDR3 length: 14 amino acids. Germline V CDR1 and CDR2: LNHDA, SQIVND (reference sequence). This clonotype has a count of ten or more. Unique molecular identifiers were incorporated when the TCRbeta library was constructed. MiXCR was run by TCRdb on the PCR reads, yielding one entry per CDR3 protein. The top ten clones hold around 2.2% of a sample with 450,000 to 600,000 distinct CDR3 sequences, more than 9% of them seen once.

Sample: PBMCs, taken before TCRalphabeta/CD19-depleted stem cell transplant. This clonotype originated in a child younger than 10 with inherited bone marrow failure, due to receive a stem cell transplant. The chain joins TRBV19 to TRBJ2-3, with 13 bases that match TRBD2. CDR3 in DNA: TGTGCCAGTAGCGGACTAGCGGGAGATAGTACGCAGTATTTT. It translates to CASSGLAGDSTQYF. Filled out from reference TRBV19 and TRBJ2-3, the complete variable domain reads DGGITQSPKYLFRKEGQNVTLSCEQNLNHDAMYWYRQDPGQGLRLIYYSQIVNDFQKGDIAEGYSVSREKKESFPLTVTSAQKNPTAFYLCASSGLAGDSTQYFGPGTRLTVL.